This T cell receptor (beta chain) comes out of a study of post-analysis software for immune sequencing data. General observations from the study: Patients showed TRBV5-6, TRBV5-1 and TRBV20-1 among about five TRBV segments more frequent than in controls.

This clonotype showed up just a few times. Its antigen is currently unknown. Tagging with unique molecular identifiers was a feature of the TCR beta cDNA libraries. Input amounts of about 0.95 to 11 million T cells were used. These gave around 500,000 cDNA molecules, so each molecule approximated one T cell. TCRdb re-derived calls from the PCR reads in MiXCR, one entry per CDR3 protein. The profile covers hundreds of thousands of distinct CDR3 sequences, with 30% appearing a single time and roughly 0.57% taken by the ten largest. The CDR3 extends over 14 amino acids. CDR1 and CDR2 from the germline V gene are MNHEY and SMNVEV (reference sequence). Trimming cost V 5 bases and J 8 bases; bases outside gene matches: 5.

The rearrangement joins TRBV27 to TRBJ1-4, with TRBD1 identical over 10 bases. The receptor was derived from a girl aged 5 to 17 with multiple sclerosis. Specimen: blood. The CDR3 reads CASSPGTGAEKLFF. CDR3 DNA: TGTGCCAGCAGTCCAGGGACAGGGGCCGAAAAACTGTTTTTT.